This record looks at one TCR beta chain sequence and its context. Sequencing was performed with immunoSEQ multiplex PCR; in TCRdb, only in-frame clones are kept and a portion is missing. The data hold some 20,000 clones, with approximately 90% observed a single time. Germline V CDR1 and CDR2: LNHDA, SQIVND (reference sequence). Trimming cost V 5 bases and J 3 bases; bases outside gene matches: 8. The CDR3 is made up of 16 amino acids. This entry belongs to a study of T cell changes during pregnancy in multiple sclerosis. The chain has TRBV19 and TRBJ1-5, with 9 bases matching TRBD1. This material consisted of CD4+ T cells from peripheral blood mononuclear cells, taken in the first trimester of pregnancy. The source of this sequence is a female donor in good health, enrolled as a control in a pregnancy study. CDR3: CASSRKQGANNQPQHF. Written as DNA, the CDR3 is TGTGCCAGTAGTCGCAAACAGGGGGCGAACAATCAGCCCCAGCATTTT. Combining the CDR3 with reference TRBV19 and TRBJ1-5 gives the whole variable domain DGGITQSPKYLFRKEGQNVTLSCEQNLNHDAMYWYRQDPGQGLRLIYYSQIVNDFQKGDIAEGYSVSREKKESFPLTVTSAQKNPTAFYLCASSRKQGANNQPQHFGDGTRLSIL.